The T cell receptor (beta chain) described here comes from a study of shared clonotypes between healthy human individuals. Turning to this clone: The antigen is unknown.

The CDR3 has 17 amino acids. The germline gives CDR1 SGHRS, CDR2 YFSETQ. The V end lost 0 bases, the J end lost 3 bases, and 18 bases lay between the germline ends. The table came from immunoSEQ multiplex PCR; TCRdb's copy has only in-frame clones and leaves some out. The data contain over a million clones, 75% to 80% of them singletons. General study results and limits: There were few donors, and this limited the genetic and exposure-history diversity represented. Measured sharing among donors was expected to vary with sequencing depth.

The V gene is TRBV5-1, the J gene TRBJ2-5; D is uncertain. The source material was memory CD4+ T cells from PBMCs. Specified subset: CD45RA-negative fraction. The clonotype comes from a man between 18 and 29 years old in good health. Some clones in this sample may be carry-over from other donors' samples. CDR3 sequence: CASSLGSGQLGEETQYF. The CDR3 DNA sequence: TGCGCCAGCAGCTTGGGGTCCGGCCAACTTGGGGAAGAGACCCAGTACTTC.